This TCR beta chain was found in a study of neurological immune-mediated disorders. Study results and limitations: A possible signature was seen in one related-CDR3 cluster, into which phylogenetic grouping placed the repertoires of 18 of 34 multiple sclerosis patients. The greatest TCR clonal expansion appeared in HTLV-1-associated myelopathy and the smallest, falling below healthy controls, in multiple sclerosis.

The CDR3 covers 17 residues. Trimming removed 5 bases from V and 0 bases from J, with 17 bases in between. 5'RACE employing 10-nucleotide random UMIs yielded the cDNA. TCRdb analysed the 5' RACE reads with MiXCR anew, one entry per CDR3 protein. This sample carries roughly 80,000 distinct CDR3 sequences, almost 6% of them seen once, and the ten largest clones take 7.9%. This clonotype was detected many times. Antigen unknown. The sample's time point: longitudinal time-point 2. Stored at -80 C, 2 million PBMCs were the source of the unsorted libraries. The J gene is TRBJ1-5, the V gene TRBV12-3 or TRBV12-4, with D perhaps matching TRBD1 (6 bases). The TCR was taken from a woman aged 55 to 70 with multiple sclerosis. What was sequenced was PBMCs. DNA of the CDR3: TGTGCCAGCAGTGGAAGGGACACGGACTATAGCAATCAGCCCCAGCATTTT. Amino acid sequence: CASSGRDTDYSNQPQHF.